Sequencing of this T cell receptor beta chain was carried out in a study of blood T cell repertoires in COVID-19 (dated by TCRdb to the early 2020s). In terms of the full investigation: The collaborator samples originated in the United States, Italy and Spain and spanned the acute and convalescent phases of COVID-19. Samples came from the ongoing ImmuneRACE study (first 160 participants) plus 1,254 subjects from 6 global collaborators. The repertoires were released in a freely available public database meant as a resource for research on the immune response to SARS-CoV-2. Nearly every sample came with metadata listing a de-identified subject ID, COVID-19 status, age in years and sex. The prospective study material was composed of cDNA or gDNA derived from T cells, B-cell-depleted T cells, or PBMCs. Subjects who had been exposed to COVID-19, were actively infected with it, or had recovered from it provided the deeply sampled blood TCRbeta repertoires that made up the dataset. Where available, HLA class I and class II types were taken from metadata supplied by the sample provider and were not determined by assay-based typing.

Collaborating institutions collected whole blood in K2EDTA tubes following their own protocols. For TCRbeta analysis, collaborator samples were shipped as frozen whole blood, as isolated PBMCs, or as DNA extracted from either sample type. Paper-wide results and their limitations: Clinical and demographic metadata were provided uncurated, with the amount varying by source and participant.

A remark on this clone: Its target antigen remains unknown. No qualities accompany the bases; no much larger clone lies one base away.

V gives up 5 bases and J gives up 4 bases, and the segment between their germline ends measures 14 bases. The CDR3 sequence holds 14 residues, the cysteine and phenylalanine included. This entry keeps only the CDR3 DNA: 42 bases, framed from base 1. The germline V gene yields SNHLY for CDR1 and FYNNEI for CDR2. TCRbeta CDR3 regions were amplified from genomic DNA using the immunoSEQ Assay, a bias-controlled multiplex PCR. The study's processing was this. Within the assay, amplification of reference gene primers was used to estimate how many nucleated cells each sample contained. To quantify the absolute abundance of each unique TCRbeta CDR3 rearrangement, sequence reads were collapsed and filtered. For each sample, productive Simpson clonality was calculated as the square root of Simpson's diversity index across productive rearrangements. The source is immuneACCESS, and TCRdb retained only in-frame sequences with V and J called. Part of the clones is not carried over; for the studies checked, unresolved V genes explain less than half of this, and the remainder is unexplained. The V and J calls and clone size come from that table; D and trimming were worked out from the DNA. The sample includes around 41,000 clones, with approximately 91% observed a single time. The top ten hold roughly 5.2% of the sample.

The rearranged segments are TRBV2 and TRBJ2-5, with TRBD2 tentatively as D gene (5 bases match). The source is a human donor in a cohort sampled during active COVID-19. Input material: peripheral blood. The DNA is TGTGCCAGCAGTTCCGGCCCCGGAGGAGAGACCCAGTACTTC. The resulting protein is CASSSGPGGETQYF.